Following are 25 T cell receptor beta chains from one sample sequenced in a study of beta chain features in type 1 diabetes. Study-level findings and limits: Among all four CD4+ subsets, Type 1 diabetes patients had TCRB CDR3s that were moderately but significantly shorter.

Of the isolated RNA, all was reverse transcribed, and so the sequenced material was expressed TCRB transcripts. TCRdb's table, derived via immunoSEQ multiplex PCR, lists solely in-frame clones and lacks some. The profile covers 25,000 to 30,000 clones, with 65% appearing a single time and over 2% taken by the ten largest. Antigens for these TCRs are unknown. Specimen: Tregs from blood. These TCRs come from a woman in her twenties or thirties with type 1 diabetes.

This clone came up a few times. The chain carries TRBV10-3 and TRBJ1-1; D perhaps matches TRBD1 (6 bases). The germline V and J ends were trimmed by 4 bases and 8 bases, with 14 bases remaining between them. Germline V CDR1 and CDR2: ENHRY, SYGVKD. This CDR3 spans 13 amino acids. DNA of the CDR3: TGTGCCATCAGTGCAAGGACAGAGGGGGAAGCTTTCTTT. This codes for CAISARTEGEAFF.

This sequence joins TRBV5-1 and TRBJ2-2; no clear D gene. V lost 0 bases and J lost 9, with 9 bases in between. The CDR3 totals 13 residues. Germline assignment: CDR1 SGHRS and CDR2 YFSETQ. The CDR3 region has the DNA TGCGCCAGCAGCTTGGACGGTATACGGGAGCTGTTTTTT. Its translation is CASSLDGIRELFF.

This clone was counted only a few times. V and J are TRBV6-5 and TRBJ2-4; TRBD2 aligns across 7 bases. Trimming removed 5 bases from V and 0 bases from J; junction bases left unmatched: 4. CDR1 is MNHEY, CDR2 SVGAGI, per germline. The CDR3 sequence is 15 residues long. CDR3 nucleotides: TGTGCCAGCAGTCATGGACTAGGAGCCAAAAACATTCAGTACTTC. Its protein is CASSHGLGAKNIQYF.

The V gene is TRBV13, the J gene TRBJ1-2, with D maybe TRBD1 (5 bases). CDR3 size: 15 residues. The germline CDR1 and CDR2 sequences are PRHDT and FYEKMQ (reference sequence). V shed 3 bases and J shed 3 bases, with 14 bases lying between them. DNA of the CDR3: TGTGCCAGCAGCTTTCGAAGGGGCCGGGACTATGGCTACACCTTC. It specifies CASSFRRGRDYGYTF.

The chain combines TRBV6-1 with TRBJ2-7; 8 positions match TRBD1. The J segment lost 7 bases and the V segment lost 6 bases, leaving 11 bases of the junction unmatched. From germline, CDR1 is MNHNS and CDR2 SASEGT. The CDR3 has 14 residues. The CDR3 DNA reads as TGTGCCAGCAGCTGGGGTCAGGGGGCGGGAGAGCAGTACTTC. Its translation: CASSWGQGAGEQYF.

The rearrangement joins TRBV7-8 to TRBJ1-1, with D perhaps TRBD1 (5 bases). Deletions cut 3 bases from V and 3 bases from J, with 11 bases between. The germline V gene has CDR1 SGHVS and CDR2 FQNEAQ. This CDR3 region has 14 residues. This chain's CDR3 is CASSFQGGDTEAFF. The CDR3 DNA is TGTGCCAGCAGCTTCCAGGGAGGAGACACTGAAGCTTTCTTT.

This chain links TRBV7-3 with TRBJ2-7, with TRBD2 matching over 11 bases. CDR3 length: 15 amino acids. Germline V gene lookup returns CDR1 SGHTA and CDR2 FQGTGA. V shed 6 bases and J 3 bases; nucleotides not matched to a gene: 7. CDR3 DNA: TGTGCCAGCAGTTACCTAGCGGGAGGAAACTACGAGCAGTACTTC. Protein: CASSYLAGGNYEQYF. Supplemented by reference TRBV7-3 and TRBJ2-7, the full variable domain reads GAGVSQTPSNKVTEKGKYVELRCDPISGHTALYWYRQSLGQGPEFLIYFQGTGAADDSGLPNDRFFAVRPEGSVSTLKIQRTERGDSAVYLCASSYLAGGNYEQYFGPGTRLTVT.

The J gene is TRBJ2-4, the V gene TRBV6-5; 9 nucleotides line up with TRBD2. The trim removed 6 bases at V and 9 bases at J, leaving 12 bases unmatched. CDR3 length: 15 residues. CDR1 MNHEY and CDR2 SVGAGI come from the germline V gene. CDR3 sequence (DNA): TGTGCCAGCAGGCAAGGGGGACTAGCTGGGGTCATTCAGTACTTC. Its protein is CASRQGGLAGVIQYF.

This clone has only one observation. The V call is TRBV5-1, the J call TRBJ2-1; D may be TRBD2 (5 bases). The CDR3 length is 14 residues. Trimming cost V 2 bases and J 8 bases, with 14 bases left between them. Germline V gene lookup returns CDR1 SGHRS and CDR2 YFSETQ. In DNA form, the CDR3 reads TGCGCCAGCAGCTTTTCACTAGTTATCCATGAGCAGTTCTTC. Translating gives CASSFSLVIHEQFF.

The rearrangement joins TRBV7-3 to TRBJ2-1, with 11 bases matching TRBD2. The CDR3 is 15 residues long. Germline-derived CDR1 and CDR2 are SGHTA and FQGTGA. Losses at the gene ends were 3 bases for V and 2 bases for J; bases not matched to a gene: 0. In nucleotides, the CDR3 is TGTGCCAGCAGCTTTAGCGGGGGGGCCTACAATGAGCAGTTCTTC. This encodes CASSFSGGAYNEQFF.

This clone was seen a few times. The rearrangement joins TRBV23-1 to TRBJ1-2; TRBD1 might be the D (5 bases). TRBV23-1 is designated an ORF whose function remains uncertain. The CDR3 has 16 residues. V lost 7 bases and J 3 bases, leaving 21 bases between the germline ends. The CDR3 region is CASTRRGRPQDYGYTF. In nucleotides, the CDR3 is TGCGCCAGCACAAGAAGAGGGAGGCCACAGGACTATGGCTACACCTTC.

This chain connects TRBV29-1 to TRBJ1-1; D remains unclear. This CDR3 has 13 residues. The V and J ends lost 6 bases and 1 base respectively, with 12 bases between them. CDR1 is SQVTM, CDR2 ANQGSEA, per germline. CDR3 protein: CSVFSVQNTEAFF. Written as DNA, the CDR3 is TGCAGCGTCTTCAGTGTACAGAACACTGAAGCTTTCTTT.

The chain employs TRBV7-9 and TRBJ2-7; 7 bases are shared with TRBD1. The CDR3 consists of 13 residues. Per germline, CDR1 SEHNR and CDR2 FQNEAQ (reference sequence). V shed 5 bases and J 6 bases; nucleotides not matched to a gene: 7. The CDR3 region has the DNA TGTGCCAGCAGCCCATCCGACAGGGTCGAGCAGTACTTC. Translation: CASSPSDRVEQYF.

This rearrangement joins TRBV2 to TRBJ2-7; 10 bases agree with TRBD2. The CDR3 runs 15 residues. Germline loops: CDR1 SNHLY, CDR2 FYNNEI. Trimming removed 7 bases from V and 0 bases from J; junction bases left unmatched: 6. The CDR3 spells CASTRTSGFSYEQYF. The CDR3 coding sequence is TGTGCCAGCACACGGACTAGCGGATTCTCCTACGAGCAGTACTTC. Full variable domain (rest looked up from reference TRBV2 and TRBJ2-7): EPEVTQTPSHQVTQMGQEVILRCVPISNHLYFYWYRQILGQKVEFLVSFYNNEISEKSEIFDDQFSVERPDGSNFTLKIRSTKLEDSAMYFCASTRTSGFSYEQYFGPGTRLTVT.

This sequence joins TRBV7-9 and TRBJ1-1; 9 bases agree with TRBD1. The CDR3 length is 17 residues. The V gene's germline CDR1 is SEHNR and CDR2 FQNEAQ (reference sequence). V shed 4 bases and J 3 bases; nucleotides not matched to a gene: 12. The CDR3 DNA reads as TGTGCCAGCAGCTCCTGGGGACAGGGCTCCCGGGACACTGAAGCTTTCTTT. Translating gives CASSSWGQGSRDTEAFF.

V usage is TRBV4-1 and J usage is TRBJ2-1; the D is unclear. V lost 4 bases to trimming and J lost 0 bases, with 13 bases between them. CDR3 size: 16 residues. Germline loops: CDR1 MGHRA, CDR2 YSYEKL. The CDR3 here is CASSPIPGGSYNEQFF. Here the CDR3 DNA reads TGCGCCAGCAGCCCGATCCCGGGTGGCTCCTACAATGAGCAGTTCTTC.

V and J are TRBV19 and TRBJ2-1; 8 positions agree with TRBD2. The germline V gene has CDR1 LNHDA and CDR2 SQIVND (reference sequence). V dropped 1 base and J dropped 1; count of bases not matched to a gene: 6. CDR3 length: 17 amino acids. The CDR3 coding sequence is TGTGCCAGTAGTATAGCGGGGGGGTGGGGATCCTACAATGAGCAGTTCTTC. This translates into CASSIAGGWGSYNEQFF.

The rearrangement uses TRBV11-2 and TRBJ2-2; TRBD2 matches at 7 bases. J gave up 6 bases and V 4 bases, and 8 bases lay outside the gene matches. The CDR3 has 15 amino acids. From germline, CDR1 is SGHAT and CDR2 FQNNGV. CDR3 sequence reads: CASSWGGSAPGELFF. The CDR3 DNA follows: TGTGCCAGCAGCTGGGGCGGGAGTGCTCCCGGGGAGCTGTTTTTT.

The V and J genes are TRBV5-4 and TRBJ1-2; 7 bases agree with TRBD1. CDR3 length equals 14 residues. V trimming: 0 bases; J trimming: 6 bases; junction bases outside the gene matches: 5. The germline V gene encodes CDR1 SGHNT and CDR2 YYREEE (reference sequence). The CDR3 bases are TGTGCCAGCAGCTTGGGTGGGACAGACGATGGCTACACCTTC. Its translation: CASSLGGTDDGYTF.

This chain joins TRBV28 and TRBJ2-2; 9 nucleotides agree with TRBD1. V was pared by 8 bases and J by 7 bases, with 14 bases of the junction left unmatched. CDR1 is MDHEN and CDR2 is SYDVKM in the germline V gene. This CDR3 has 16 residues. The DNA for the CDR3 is TGTGCCAGCCGCACCCCCCCGGGACAGGGTGGCGGGGAGCTGTTTTTT. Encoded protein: CASRTPPGQGGGELFF. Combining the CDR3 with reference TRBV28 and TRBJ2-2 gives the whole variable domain DVKVTQSSRYLVKRTGEKVFLECVQDMDHENMFWYRQDPGLGLRLIYFSYDVKMKEKGDIPEGYSVSREKKERFSLILESASTNQTSMYLCASRTPPGQGGGELFFGEGSRLTVL.

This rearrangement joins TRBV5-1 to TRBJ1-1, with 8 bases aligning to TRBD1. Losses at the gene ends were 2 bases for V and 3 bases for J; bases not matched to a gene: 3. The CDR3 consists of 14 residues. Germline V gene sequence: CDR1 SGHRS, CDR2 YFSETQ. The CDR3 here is CASSFTGGDTEAFF. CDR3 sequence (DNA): TGCGCCAGCAGCTTCACAGGGGGAGACACTGAAGCTTTCTTT.

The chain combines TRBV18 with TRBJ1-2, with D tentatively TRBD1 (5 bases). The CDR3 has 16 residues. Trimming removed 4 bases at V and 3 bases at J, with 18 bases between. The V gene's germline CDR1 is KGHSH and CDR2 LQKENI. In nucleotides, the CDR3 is TGTGCCAGCTCACTGAAAGATCCAGGGTGGGACTATGGCTACACCTTC. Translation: CASSLKDPGWDYGYTF. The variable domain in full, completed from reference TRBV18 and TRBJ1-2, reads NAGVMQNPRHLVRRRGQEARLRCSPMKGHSHVYWYRQLPEEGLKFMVYLQKENIIDESGMPKERFSAEFPKEGPSILRIQQVVRGDSAAYFCASSLKDPGWDYGYTFGSGTRLTVV.

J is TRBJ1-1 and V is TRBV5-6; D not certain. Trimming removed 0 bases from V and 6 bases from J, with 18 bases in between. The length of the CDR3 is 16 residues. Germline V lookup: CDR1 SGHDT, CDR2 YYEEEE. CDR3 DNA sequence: TGTGCCAGCAGCTTGGACCTCATTTCTGGGCACGCTGAAGCTTTCTTT. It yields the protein CASSLDLISGHAEAFF.

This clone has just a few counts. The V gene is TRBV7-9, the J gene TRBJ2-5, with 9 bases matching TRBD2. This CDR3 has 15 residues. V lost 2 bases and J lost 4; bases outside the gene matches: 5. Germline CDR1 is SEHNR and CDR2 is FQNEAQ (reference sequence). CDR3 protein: CASSLSASGTETQYF. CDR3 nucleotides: TGTGCCAGCAGCTTAAGTGCTAGCGGGACAGAGACCCAGTACTTC.

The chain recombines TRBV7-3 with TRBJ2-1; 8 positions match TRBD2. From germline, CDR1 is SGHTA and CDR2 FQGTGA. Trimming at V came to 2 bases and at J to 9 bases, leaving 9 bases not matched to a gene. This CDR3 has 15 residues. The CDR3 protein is CASSLFSGGLVEQFF. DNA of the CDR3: TGTGCCAGCAGCTTATTTTCGGGAGGGTTGGTTGAGCAGTTCTTC.